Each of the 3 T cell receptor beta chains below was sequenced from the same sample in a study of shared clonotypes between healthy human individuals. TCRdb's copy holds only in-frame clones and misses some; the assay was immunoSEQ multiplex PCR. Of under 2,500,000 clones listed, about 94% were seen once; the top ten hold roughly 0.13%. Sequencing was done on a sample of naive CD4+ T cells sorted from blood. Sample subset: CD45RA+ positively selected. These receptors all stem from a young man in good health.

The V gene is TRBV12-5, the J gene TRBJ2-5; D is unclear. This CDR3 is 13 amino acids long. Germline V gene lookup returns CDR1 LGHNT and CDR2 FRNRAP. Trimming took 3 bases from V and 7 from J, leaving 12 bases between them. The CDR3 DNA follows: TGTGCTAGTGGTTTCGACCCTGGTGGGACCCAGTACTTC. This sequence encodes CASGFDPGGTQYF.

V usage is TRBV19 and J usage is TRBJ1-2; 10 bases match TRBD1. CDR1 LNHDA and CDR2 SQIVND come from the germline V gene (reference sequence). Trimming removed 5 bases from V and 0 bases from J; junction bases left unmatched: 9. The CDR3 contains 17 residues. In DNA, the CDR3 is TGTGCCAGTAGTCCAGGGGACAGGGGAACCACTAACTATGGCTACACCTTC. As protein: CASSPGDRGTTNYGYTF. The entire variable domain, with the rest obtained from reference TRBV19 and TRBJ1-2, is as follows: DGGITQSPKYLFRKEGQNVTLSCEQNLNHDAMYWYRQDPGQGLRLIYYSQIVNDFQKGDIAEGYSVSREKKESFPLTVTSAQKNPTAFYLCASSPGDRGTTNYGYTFGSGTRLTVV.

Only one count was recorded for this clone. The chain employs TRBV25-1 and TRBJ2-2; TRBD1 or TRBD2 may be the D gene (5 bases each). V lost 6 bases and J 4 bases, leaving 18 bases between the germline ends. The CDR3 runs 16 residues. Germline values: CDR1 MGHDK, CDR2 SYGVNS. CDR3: CASSDPGPRATGELFF. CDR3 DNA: TGTGCCAGCAGCGATCCGGGACCAAGAGCCACCGGGGAGCTGTTTTTT.